This record looks at one T cell receptor beta chain sequence and its context. Its specific antigen is unknown. Base qualities are not provided; no much larger clone lies one nucleotide away. Inclusive of the bounding cysteine and phenylalanine, the CDR3 is 17 residues long. Of all the DNA, just the CDR3 is kept, 51 bases in frame from base 1. CDR1 SGHTA and CDR2 FQGNSA are derived from the germline V gene. V drops 0 bases and J drops 2 bases, leaving 15 bases in between. This record comes from a study of T cell responses to AZD1222 COVID-19 vaccine (dated by TCRdb to the early 2020s). About the study as a whole: AZD1222 recipients with second doses at about 4 weeks or about 12 weeks were pooled, because spike-specific TCR depth and breadth did not differ between schedules. Trial participants were enrolled by age into 18-55, 56-69 and 70-plus year subgroups, with about 150, 28 and 57 TCR-sequenced participants respectively. TCR sequencing was performed for over 230 trial participants, of whom around 200 were given two doses of AZD1222 and roughly 25 were given two doses of MenACWY control vaccine.

What the study reported, not specific to this receptor: Conclusions about previously exposed vaccinees were limited because only 5 or 6 AZD1222 recipients were SARS-CoV-2 seropositive at baseline. Because no day 14 peak-response samples were available, the repertoires could be characterized only after the peak T cell response. CD4 TCRs associated with the vaccine covered the entire spike protein, and the dominant responses were in regions 160-218 and 743-854. Most participants were white British and females outnumbered males, and the authors suggested that clonal diversity may have been underestimated. In the small 56-69-year group, the increase in depth fell short of significance, most likely because of low power. After two AZD1222 doses, both the breadth and the depth of spike-specific TCRs were significantly higher than at day 0 and than in MenACWY recipients. Reportedly, close to half of the unique spike-specific TCRs recognized epitopes lying outside the regions that are mutated in the B.1.351 and B.1.1.7 variants.

The CDR3 regions of human TCRbeta chains were analyzed by immunosequencing. The source study handled its data this way. Repertoire TCRs were matched against a reference library of SARS-CoV-2-specific TCRs generated with the MIRA antigen-specificity platform. Breadth was defined as the fraction of unique TCRs that were SARS-CoV-2-associated. Depth was defined as the fraction of total T cells that were SARS-CoV-2-associated. Using the MIRA data, each spike-specific TCR was assigned both to the spike region to which the TCR was reactive and to a CD4 or CD8 class. Log10-transformed breadth and depth values were compared by one-way ANOVA with Sidak's multiple comparisons tests. TCRdb holds this immuneACCESS table with in-frame rearrangements only. Some clones are missing; in checked studies, unresolved V genes explain under half, and the rest has no known cause. V and J calls and clone size are copied from that table; D and trimming were computed from the DNA. Present in this sample are 100,000 to 110,000 clones, more than 75% of which were seen just once. The ten largest clones take up about 15% of the sample.

The sample's time point, from its label and the paper: baseline before first vaccination. Samples from vaccinated people were obtained from the UK trials COV001 and COV002, which included a single-blind randomized controlled phase 2/3 trial of AZD1222 (ChAdOx1 nCoV-19) in healthy adults. For TCRbeta chain sequencing, PBMC samples from trial participants were taken at day 0 and at day 28 after the second dose. The input for sequencing was peripheral blood, taken on day 0 of AZD1222 vaccination. The sequence is built from TRBV7-2 and TRBJ2-3, with a weak D call of TRBD1 (6 bases match). This sequence originates from an adult in good health. The CDR3 region has the sequence CASSLAQRRDNTDTQYF. The base sequence is TGTGCCAGCAGCTTAGCGCAGAGACGGGACAACACAGATACGCAGTATTTT. With all but the CDR3 taken from the reference TRBV7-2 and TRBJ2-3 genes, the full variable domain is: GAGVSQSPSNKVTEKGKDVELRCDPISGHTALYWYRQSLGQGLEFLIYFQGNSAPDKSGLPSDRFSAERTGGSVSTLTIQRTQQEDSAVYLCASSLAQRRDNTDTQYFGPGTRLTVL.